A selection of T cell receptor beta chains follows, all from one sample in a study of blood T cell repertoires in COVID-19. Clones were sequenced by immunoSEQ multiplex PCR, and TCRdb holds only the in-frame ones, with some missing. The profile shows 350,000 to 450,000 clones, roughly nine tenths of them singletons. Material: PBMCs or T cells enriched from blood (not recorded which). These receptors were collected from a woman under 40 who had recovered from COVID-19. The CDR3 runs from the conserved cysteine through the conserved F or W. The order of the fields is V gene, J gene, CDR3 protein.

>TRBV28|TRBJ2-6
CASSLAVPSGANVLTF
>TRBV19|TRBJ1-6
CASSRWTESSPLHF
>TRBV30|TRBJ1-6
CACDRGNSPLHF
>TRBV14|TRBJ1-6
CASSQVSGGMSYNSPLHF
>TRBV4-1|TRBJ2-3
CASRTLGAGTGTDTQYF
>TRBV6-5|TRBJ2-1
CASRGTGNNNEQFF
>TRBV15|TRBJ2-1
CATKLAASSYNEQFF
>TRBV7-9|TRBJ1-4
CASSRVGTEDGKLFF
>TRBV7-2|TRBJ2-5
CASSLAHLAGRQETQYF
>TRBV27|TRBJ1-2
CASSFSRLMGYTF
>TRBV28|TRBJ2-1
CASDPGQITNEQFF
>TRBV5-6|TRBJ2-3
CASSKQGSLADTQYF
>TRBV18|TRBJ1-2
CASSPQGPGSNYGYTF
>TRBV7-9|TRBJ2-7
CASSSDRGPRYEQYF
>TRBV28|TRBJ1-5
CASSNTGTDISNQPQHF
>TRBV11-3|TRBJ2-1
CASSLGAGIYNEQFF
>TRBV9|TRBJ1-6
CASSVRDSDSPLHF